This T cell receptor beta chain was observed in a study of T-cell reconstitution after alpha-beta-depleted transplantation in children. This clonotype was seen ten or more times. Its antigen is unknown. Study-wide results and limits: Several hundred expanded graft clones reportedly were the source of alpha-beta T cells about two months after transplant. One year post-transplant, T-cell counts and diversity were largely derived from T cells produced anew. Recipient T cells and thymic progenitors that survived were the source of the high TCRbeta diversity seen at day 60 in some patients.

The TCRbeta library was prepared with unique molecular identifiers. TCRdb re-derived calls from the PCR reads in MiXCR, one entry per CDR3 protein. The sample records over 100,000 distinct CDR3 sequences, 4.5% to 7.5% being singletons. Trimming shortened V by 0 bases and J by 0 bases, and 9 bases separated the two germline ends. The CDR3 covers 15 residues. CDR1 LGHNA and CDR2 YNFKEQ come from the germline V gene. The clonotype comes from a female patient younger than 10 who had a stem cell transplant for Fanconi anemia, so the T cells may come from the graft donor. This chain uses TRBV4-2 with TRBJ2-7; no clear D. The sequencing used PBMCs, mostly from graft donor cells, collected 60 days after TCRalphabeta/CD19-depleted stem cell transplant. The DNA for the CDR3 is TGTGCCAGCAGCCAAGATTGGGTAGCCTCCTACGAGCAGTACTTC. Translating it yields CASSQDWVASYEQYF.